The 9 T cell receptor beta chains reported below all come from one sample, sequenced in a study of human T cells and chemical hapten exposure. Time point specified: patch test 1, 2 weeks after DPC sensitization. The treatment was: therapeutic diphenylcyclopropenone sensitization with weekly scalp DPC. One entry per CDR3 protein results from TCRdb running MiXCR on the RACE reads. Here the sample spans around 74,000 distinct CDR3 sequences, about 31% being singletons. This material consisted of whole blood, taken in connection with sensitization to the hapten diphenylcyclopropenone (DPC). All receptors derive from a man aged 40-49 years with alopecia areata. Some clones in this sample may be carry-over from other donors' samples.

This rearrangement joins TRBV7-9 to TRBJ2-7, with unresolved D. Per germline, CDR1 SEHNR and CDR2 FQNEAQ (reference sequence). The ends were cut back, 1 base at V and 6 bases at J, with 10 bases in the middle. The CDR3 has 13 amino acids. CDR3 region: CASSLGGWSEQYF. In DNA, the CDR3 is TGTGCCAGCAGCTTAGGTGGTTGGAGCGAGCAGTACTTC.

The rearrangement uses TRBV28 and TRBJ2-7; 8 bases are shared with TRBD1. V lost 4 bases to trimming and J lost 5 bases; unmatched junction nucleotides: 7. The CDR3 spans 14 residues. The V gene's germline CDR1 is MDHEN and CDR2 SYDVKM. In DNA, the CDR3 is TGTGCCAGCAGTTCCCGCAGGGGGCTCGACGAGCAGTACTTC. It yields the protein CASSSRRGLDEQYF.

This clonotype was seen more than once but under ten times. The chain has TRBV5-1 and TRBJ2-3; no clear D gene. V was cut by 1 base and J by 2 bases, with 11 bases left in between. This CDR3 is 15 amino acids long. Germline V lookup: CDR1 SGHRS, CDR2 YFSETQ. CDR3 sequence reads: CASSLSSLFTDTQYF. DNA of the CDR3: TGCGCCAGCAGCTTGTCATCCCTTTTCACAGATACGCAGTATTTT.

The chain recombines TRBV7-6 with TRBJ1-1, with unresolved D. The CDR3 runs 16 residues. The germline V and J ends were trimmed by 3 bases and 2 bases, with 16 bases remaining between them. Germline lookup yields CDR1 SGHVS and CDR2 FNYEAQ. Here the CDR3 DNA reads TGTGCCAGCAGCTTTTCGGCGCCTCCAATAAACACTGAAGCTTTCTTT. It translates to CASSFSAPPINTEAFF.

This clonotype appeared a few times. The chain carries TRBV12-3 or TRBV12-4 and TRBJ1-5; TRBD1 agrees at 8 bases. This CDR3 is 16 amino acids long. Germline trimming cut 6 bases from V and 0 bases from J; bases unmatched to any gene: 7. CDR3 sequence: CASSFMGQVSNQPQHF. CDR3 nucleotides: TGTGCCAGCAGCTTCATGGGACAGGTTAGCAATCAGCCCCAGCATTTT.

This clonotype was counted only a few times. The chain has TRBV28 and TRBJ2-6, with 9 nucleotides matching TRBD2. The CDR3 is made up of 17 amino acids. CDR1 and CDR2 (germline): MDHEN, SYDVKM. J gave up 0 bases and V 2 bases, and 2 bases lay outside the gene matches. The CDR3 sequence is CASSLAGGPSGANVLTF. In nucleotides, the CDR3 is TGTGCCAGCAGTTTAGCGGGAGGGCCCTCTGGGGCCAACGTCCTGACTTTC. Full variable domain (remainder filled in from reference TRBV28 and TRBJ2-6): DVKVTQSSRYLVKRTGEKVFLECVQDMDHENMFWYRQDPGLGLRLIYFSYDVKMKEKGDIPEGYSVSREKKERFSLILESASTNQTSMYLCASSLAGGPSGANVLTFGAGSRLTVL.

This clonotype was observed a handful of times. V usage is TRBV29-1 and J usage is TRBJ2-1; D remains ambiguous. V lost 1 base to trimming and J lost 0 bases, with 7 bases between them. The CDR3 runs 14 residues. CDR1 and CDR2 (germline): SQVTM, ANQGSEA. CDR3 DNA sequence: TGCAGCGTTGAAGGCTGGAGCTCCTACAATGAGCAGTTCTTC. Translated, it gives CSVEGWSSYNEQFF.

The chain uses TRBV28 and TRBJ2-7; a weak D match, TRBD2 (5 bases). V was cut by 2 bases and J by 2 bases, with 10 bases left in between. Per germline, CDR1 MDHEN and CDR2 SYDVKM. CDR3 length: 14 amino acids. CDR3 region: CASSLPLAPYEQYF. DNA for the CDR3: TGTGCCAGCAGTTTACCGCTAGCCCCCTACGAGCAGTACTTC.

This clonotype was seen more than once but under ten times. The chain recombines TRBV5-6 with TRBJ2-2; either TRBD1 or TRBD2 may supply D (6 bases each). The V and J ends lost 10 bases and 0 bases respectively, with 16 bases between them. Germline values: CDR1 SGHDT, CDR2 YYEEEE. There are 15 residues in the CDR3. The CDR3 loop reads CAAEGGTPNTGELFF. The CDR3 DNA sequence: TGTGCCGCCGAGGGCGGGACACCGAACACCGGGGAGCTGTTTTTT.